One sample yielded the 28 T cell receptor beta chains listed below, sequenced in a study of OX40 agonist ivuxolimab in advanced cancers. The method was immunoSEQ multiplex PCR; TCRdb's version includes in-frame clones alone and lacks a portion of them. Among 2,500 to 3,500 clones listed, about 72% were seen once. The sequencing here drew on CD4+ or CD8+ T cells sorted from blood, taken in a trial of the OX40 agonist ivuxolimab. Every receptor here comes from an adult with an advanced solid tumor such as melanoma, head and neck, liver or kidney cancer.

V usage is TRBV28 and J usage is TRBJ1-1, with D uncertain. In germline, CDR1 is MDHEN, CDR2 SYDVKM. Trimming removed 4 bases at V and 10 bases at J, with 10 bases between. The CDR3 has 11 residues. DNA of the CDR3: TGTGCCAGCAGTTGGGCAGGCTTAGCTTTCTTT. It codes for CASSWAGLAFF.

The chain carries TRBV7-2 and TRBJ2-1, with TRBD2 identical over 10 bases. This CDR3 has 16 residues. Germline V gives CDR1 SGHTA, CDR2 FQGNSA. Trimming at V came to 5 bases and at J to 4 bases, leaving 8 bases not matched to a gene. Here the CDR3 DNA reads TGTGCCAGCAGCCGGGGGAGCGGGGGGGCTTACAATGAGCAGTTCTTC. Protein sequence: CASSRGSGGAYNEQFF.

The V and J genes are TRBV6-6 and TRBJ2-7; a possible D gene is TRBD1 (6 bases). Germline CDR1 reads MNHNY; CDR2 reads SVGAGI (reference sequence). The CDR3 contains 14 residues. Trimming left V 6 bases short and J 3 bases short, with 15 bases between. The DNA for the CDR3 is TGTGCCAGCAGCCCCCAAGGACAGATCTACGAGCAGTACTTC. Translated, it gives CASSPQGQIYEQYF.

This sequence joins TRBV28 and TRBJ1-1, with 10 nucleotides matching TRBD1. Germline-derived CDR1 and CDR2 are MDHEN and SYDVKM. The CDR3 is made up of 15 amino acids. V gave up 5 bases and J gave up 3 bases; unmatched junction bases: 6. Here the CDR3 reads CASSHRQGAYTEAFF. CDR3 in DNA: TGTGCCAGCAGTCATAGACAGGGGGCGTACACTGAAGCTTTCTTT.

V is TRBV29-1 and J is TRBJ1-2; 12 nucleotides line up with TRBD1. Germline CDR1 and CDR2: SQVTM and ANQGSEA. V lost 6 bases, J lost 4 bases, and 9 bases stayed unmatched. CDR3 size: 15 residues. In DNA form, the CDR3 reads TGCAGCGTACGGGACAGGGGGCAGGTGGGCTATGGCTACACCTTC. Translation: CSVRDRGQVGYGYTF.

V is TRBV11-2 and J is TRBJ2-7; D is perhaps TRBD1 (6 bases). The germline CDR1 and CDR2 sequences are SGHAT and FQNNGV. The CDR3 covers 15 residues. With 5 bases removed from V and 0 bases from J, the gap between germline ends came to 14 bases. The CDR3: CASSLDRTLSYEQYF. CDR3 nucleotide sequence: TGTGCCAGCAGCCTGGACAGAACCCTCTCCTACGAGCAGTACTTC.

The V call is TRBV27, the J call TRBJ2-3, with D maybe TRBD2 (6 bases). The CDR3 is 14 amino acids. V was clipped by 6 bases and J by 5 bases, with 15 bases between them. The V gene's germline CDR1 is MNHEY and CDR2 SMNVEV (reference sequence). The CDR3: CASRRGTALDTQYF. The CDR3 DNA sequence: TGTGCCAGCAGACGCGGGACCGCCCTAGATACGCAGTATTTT.

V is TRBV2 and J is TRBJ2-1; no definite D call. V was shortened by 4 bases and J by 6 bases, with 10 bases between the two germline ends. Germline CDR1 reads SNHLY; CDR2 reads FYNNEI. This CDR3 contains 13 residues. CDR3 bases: TGTGCCAGCAGTGCCCCCGATATCAATGAGCAGTTCTTC. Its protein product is CASSAPDINEQFF.

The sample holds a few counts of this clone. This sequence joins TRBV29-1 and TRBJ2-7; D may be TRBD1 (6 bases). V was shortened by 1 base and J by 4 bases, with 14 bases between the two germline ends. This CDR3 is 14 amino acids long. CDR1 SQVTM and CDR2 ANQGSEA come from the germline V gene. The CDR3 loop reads CSVEGAGAEYEQYF. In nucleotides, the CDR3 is TGCAGCGTTGAAGGGGCAGGGGCTGAGTACGAGCAGTACTTC.

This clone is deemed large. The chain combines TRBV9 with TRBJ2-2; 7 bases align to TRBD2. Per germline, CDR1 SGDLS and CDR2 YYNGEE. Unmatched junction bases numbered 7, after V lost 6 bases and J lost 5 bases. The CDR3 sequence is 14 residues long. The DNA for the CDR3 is TGTGCCAGCACCGGGGGGACGGGGACCGGGGAGCTGTTTTTT. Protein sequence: CASTGGTGTGELFF.

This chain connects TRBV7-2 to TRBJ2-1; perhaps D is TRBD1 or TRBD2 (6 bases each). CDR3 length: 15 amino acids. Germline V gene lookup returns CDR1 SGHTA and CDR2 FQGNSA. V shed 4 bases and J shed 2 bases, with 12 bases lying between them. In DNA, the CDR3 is TGTGCCAGCAGCTCTCGCGGGACACCCTACAATGAGCAGTTCTTC. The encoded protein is CASSSRGTPYNEQFF. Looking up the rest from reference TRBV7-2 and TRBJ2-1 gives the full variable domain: GAGVSQSPSNKVTEKGKDVELRCDPISGHTALYWYRQSLGQGLEFLIYFQGNSAPDKSGLPSDRFSAERTGGSVSTLTIQRTQQEDSAVYLCASSSRGTPYNEQFFGPGTRLTVL.

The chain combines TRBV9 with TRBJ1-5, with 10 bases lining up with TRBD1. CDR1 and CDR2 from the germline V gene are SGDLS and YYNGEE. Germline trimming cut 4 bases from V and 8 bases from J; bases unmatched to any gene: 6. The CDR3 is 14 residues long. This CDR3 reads CASSPGTGVEPQHF. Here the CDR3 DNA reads TGTGCCAGCAGCCCTGGGACAGGGGTTGAGCCCCAGCATTTT.

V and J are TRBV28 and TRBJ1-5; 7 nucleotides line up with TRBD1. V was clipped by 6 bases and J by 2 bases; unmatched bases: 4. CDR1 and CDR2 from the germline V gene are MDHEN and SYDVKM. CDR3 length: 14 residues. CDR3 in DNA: TGTGCCAGCAGCCTAGACAGGGGCAATCAGCCCCAGCATTTT. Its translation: CASSLDRGNQPQHF.

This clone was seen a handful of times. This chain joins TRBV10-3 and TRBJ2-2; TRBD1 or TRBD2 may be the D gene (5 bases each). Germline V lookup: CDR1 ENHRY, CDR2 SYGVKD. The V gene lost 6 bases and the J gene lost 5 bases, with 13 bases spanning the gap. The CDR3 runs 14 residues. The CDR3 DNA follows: TGTGCCATCAGCGCCTCCTGGGGGACCGGGGAGCTGTTTTTT. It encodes CAISASWGTGELFF.

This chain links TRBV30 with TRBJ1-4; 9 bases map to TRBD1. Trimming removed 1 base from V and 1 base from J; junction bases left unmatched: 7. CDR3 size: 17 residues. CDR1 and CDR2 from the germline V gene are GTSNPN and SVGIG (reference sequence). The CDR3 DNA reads TGTGCCTGGAGTGCCTCAACAGGGGGCGGAACTAATGAAAAACTGTTTTTT. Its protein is CAWSASTGGGTNEKLFF. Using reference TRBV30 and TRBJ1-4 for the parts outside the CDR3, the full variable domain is SQTIHQWPATLVQPVGSPLSLECTVEGTSNPNLYWYRQAAGRGLQLLFYSVGIGQISSEVPQNLSASRPQDRQFILSSKKLLLSDSGFYLCAWSASTGGGTNEKLFFGSGTQLSVL.

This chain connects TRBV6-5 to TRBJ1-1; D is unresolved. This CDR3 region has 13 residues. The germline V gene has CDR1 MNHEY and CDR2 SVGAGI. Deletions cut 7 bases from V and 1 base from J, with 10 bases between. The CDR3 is CASTGVSNTEAFF. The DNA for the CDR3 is TGTGCCAGCACGGGAGTATCGAACACTGAAGCTTTCTTT.

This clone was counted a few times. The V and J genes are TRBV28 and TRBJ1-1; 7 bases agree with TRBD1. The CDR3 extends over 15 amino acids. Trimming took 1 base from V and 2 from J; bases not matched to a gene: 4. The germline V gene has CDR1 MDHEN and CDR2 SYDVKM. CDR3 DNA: TGTGCCAGCAGTTTATTCTACAGGGGAAACACTGAAGCTTTCTTT. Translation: CASSLFYRGNTEAFF.

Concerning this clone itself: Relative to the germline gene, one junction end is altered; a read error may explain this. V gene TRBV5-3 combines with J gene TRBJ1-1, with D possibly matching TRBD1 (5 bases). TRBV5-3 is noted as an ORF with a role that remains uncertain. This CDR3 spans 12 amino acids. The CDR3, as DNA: TGTGCCAGCAGCTTGGGGGACACTGAAGCTTTCTTT. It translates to CASSLGDTEAFF.

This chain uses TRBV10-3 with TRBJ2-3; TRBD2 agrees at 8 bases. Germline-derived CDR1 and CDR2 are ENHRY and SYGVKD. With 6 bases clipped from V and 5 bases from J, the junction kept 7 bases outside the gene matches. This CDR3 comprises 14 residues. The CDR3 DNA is TGTGCCATCAGAACTAGCGGAGAGGTAGATACGCAGTATTTT. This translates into CAIRTSGEVDTQYF.

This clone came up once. The CDR3 loop is CASSLWQSNQPQHF. For the CDR3, the DNA is TGTGCCAGCAGCTTGTGGCAAAGCAATCAGCCCCAGCATTTT. The rearrangement uses TRBV5-6 and TRBJ1-5; D uncertain. V was clipped by 1 base and J by 1 base, with 6 bases between them. The CDR3 is made up of 14 amino acids. Germline-derived CDR1 and CDR2 are SGHDT and YYEEEE.

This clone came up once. This CDR3 reads CASSCANRKTYGYTF. The CDR3 coding sequence is TGTGCCAGTAGTTGTGCAAATCGAAAGACCTATGGCTACACCTTC. This sequence joins TRBV19 and TRBJ1-2; no clear D gene. The germline V and J ends were trimmed by 5 bases and 4 bases, with 17 bases remaining between them. The CDR3 runs to 15 residues. CDR1 is LNHDA and CDR2 is SQIVND in the germline V gene (reference sequence).

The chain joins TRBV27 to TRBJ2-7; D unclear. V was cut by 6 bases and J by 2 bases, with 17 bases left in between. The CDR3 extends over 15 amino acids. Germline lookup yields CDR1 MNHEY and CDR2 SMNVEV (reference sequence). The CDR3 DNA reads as TGTGCCAGCAGAGGGCAGGTGGGATTTACCTACGAGCAGTACTTC. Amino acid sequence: CASRGQVGFTYEQYF.

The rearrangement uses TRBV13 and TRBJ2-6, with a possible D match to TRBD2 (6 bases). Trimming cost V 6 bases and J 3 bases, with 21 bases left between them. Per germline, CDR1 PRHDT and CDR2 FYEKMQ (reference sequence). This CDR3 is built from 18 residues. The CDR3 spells CASRWRGGAARGANVLTF. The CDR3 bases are TGTGCCAGCAGATGGCGGGGCGGTGCAGCTCGTGGGGCCAACGTCCTGACTTTC.

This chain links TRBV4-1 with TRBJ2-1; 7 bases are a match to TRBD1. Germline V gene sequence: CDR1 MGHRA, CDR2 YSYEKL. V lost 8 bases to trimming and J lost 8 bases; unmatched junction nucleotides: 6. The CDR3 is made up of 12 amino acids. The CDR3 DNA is TGCGCCAGCGGGAGACAGGGCTATGAGCAGTTCTTC. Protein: CASGRQGYEQFF.

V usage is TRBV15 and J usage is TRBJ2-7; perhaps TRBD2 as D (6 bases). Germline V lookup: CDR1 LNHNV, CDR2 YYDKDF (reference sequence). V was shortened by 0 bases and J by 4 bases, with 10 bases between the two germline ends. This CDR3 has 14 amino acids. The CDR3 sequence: CATSRDRGRYEQYF. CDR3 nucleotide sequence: TGTGCCACCAGCAGAGATCGGGGGAGGTACGAGCAGTACTTC.

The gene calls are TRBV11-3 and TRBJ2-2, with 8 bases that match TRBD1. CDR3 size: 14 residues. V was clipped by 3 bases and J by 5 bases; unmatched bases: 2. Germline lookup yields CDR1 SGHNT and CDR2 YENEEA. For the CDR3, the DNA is TGTGCCAGCAGCTTTTACAGGGGGACCGGGGAGCTGTTTTTT. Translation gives CASSFYRGTGELFF.

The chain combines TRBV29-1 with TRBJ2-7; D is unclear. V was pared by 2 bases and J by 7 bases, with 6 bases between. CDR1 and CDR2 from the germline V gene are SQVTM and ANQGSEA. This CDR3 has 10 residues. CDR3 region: CSVELGEQYF. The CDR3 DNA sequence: TGCAGCGTTGAATTGGGGGAGCAGTACTTC.

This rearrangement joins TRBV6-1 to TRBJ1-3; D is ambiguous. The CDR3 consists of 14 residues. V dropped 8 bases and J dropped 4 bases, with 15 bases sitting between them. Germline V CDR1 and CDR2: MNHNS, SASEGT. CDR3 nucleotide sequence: TGTGCCAGCCCTACATCGGGCCGCGGAAACACCATATATTTT. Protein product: CASPTSGRGNTIYF.